This passage covers 12 T cell receptor beta chains from one sample sequenced in a study of shared clonotypes between healthy human individuals. Clones were read by immunoSEQ multiplex PCR, and TCRdb kept only the in-frame ones, dropping some. The repertoire holds under 2,500,000 clones, with approximately 96% as singletons. Source material: naive CD4+ T cells sorted from blood. Subset noted: CD45RA+ positively selected. The receptors originated from a man aged 18 to 30 in good health.

The chain has TRBV19 and TRBJ1-2; the D is unclear. The CDR3 covers 12 residues. The V and J ends lost 7 bases and 11 bases respectively, with 17 bases between them. Germline CDR1 reads LNHDA; CDR2 reads SQIVND (reference sequence). Written as DNA, the CDR3 is TGTGCCAGTACCCAGGACCCCCTGTCATACACCTTC. Translation gives CASTQDPLSYTF.

This clone has a handful of counts. The V and J genes are TRBV28 and TRBJ1-6; the D gene is possibly TRBD1 (6 bases). Trimming took 2 bases from V and 5 from J, leaving 10 bases between them. CDR3 length: 15 amino acids. Germline CDR1 reads MDHEN; CDR2 reads SYDVKM. CDR3 bases: TGTGCCAGCAGTTTAATCCAGGGGCATAATTCACCCCTCCACTTT. Translating gives CASSLIQGHNSPLHF.

As concerns this clone: The sample has other DNA sequences that encode this CDR3 too. The rearrangement joins TRBV5-1 to TRBJ2-7; D is possibly TRBD1 (6 bases). This CDR3 is built from 12 residues. CDR1 and CDR2 (germline): SGHRS, YFSETQ. Trimming removed 3 bases at V and 4 bases at J, with 8 bases between. The CDR3 DNA reads as TGCGCCAGCAGCTCGCAGGGGTACGAGCAGTACTTC. It codes for CASSSQGYEQYF. Full variable domain (outside the CDR3, taken from reference TRBV5-1 and TRBJ2-7): KAGVTQTPRYLIKTRGQQVTLSCSPISGHRSVSWYQQTPGQGLQFLFEYFSETQRNKGNFPGRFSGRQFSNSRSEMNVSTLELGDSALYLCASSSQGYEQYFGPGTRLTVT.

This clone was found once. The chain links TRBV28 to TRBJ2-5; 15 nucleotides agree with TRBD2. The CDR3 contains 17 residues. The germline V gene has CDR1 MDHEN and CDR2 SYDVKM. The trim removed 6 bases at V and 3 bases at J, leaving 8 bases unmatched. CDR3 loop: CASSPGLAGGPKETQYF. The CDR3 DNA reads as TGTGCCAGCAGCCCCGGACTAGCGGGAGGGCCTAAAGAGACCCAGTACTTC.

This clone is a singleton in its sample. The chain is built from TRBV19 and TRBJ1-5, with TRBD1 matching over 9 bases. V trimming: 6 bases; J trimming: 3 bases; junction bases outside the gene matches: 6. The CDR3 runs to 15 residues. Per germline, CDR1 LNHDA and CDR2 SQIVND (reference sequence). The CDR3 reads CASRTGTGHNQPQHF. CDR3 nucleotide sequence: TGTGCCAGTAGGACAGGGACAGGGCACAATCAGCCCCAGCATTTT.

The chain recombines TRBV13 with TRBJ2-2, with 9 nucleotides matching TRBD2. The CDR3 runs 16 residues. V shed 3 bases, J shed 5 bases, and the junction held 7 bases outside the gene matches. The germline gives CDR1 PRHDT, CDR2 FYEKMQ (reference sequence). This CDR3 is CASSFQGLAGTGELFF. The CDR3 DNA reads as TGTGCCAGCAGCTTCCAGGGACTAGCCGGGACCGGGGAGCTGTTTTTT.

This sequence joins TRBV5-1 and TRBJ2-1; perhaps D is TRBD1 or TRBD2 (6 bases each). The CDR3 is 16 amino acids. The V gene's germline CDR1 is SGHRS and CDR2 YFSETQ. Trimming shortened V by 7 bases and J by 0 bases, and 17 bases separated the two germline ends. The CDR3 DNA reads TGCGCCAGCGCATGGGGGGCGTCTAGCTCCTACAATGAGCAGTTCTTC. Translating gives CASAWGASSSYNEQFF. Full variable domain (outside the CDR3, taken from reference TRBV5-1 and TRBJ2-1): KAGVTQTPRYLIKTRGQQVTLSCSPISGHRSVSWYQQTPGQGLQFLFEYFSETQRNKGNFPGRFSGRQFSNSRSEMNVSTLELGDSALYLCASAWGASSSYNEQFFGPGTRLTVL.

The gene calls are TRBV28 and TRBJ1-5; 7 bases are shared with TRBD1. Per the germline V gene, CDR1 is MDHEN and CDR2 is SYDVKM. This CDR3 has 14 amino acids. V trimming: 6 bases; J trimming: 4 bases; junction bases outside the gene matches: 6. In DNA form, the CDR3 reads TGTGCCAGCAGCCTTGGCAGGGGGAATCAGCCCCAGCATTTT. It translates to CASSLGRGNQPQHF.

As concerns this clone: The sample contains more than one DNA sequence encoding this CDR3. The chain is built from TRBV6-5 and TRBJ2-6; D is ambiguous. The germline V gene has CDR1 MNHEY and CDR2 SVGAGI. The CDR3 extends over 15 amino acids. The V end lost 2 bases, the J end lost 0 bases, and 5 bases lay between the germline ends. CDR3 DNA sequence: TGTGCCAGCAGTTACGCGGCCTCTGGGGCCAACGTCCTGACTTTC. It specifies CASSYAASGANVLTF.

The chain recombines TRBV6-1 with TRBJ2-7, with a tentative D call TRBD2 (5 bases). Germline V gives CDR1 MNHNS, CDR2 SASEGT. The CDR3 is made up of 15 amino acids. The V gene lost 2 bases and the J gene lost 0 bases, with 11 bases spanning the gap. The CDR3 protein is CASSERGKSSYEQYF. The DNA of the CDR3 is TGTGCCAGCAGTGAAAGAGGGAAAAGCTCCTACGAGCAGTACTTC.

This rearrangement joins TRBV4-1 to TRBJ1-2, with TRBD1 identical over 8 bases. The germline V gene encodes CDR1 MGHRA and CDR2 YSYEKL. V lost 4 bases to trimming and J lost 1 base; unmatched junction nucleotides: 8. This CDR3 is built from 16 residues. CDR3 coding DNA: TGCGCCAGCAGCCCACAACCGGGACAGGTTAACTATGGCTACACCTTC. Amino acid sequence: CASSPQPGQVNYGYTF.

The chain has TRBV5-1 and TRBJ1-1, with TRBD1 identical over 9 bases. Per the germline V gene, CDR1 is SGHRS and CDR2 is YFSETQ. The CDR3 is 14 residues long. The ends lost 2 bases at V and 8 bases at J; junction bases unmatched: 7. CDR3 sequence reads: CASSFTGTGKEAFF. DNA of the CDR3: TGCGCCAGCAGCTTTACCGGGACAGGGAAGGAAGCTTTCTTT.